The count of the clone carrying this T cell receptor beta chain is one. Its antigen is unidentified. Profiling relied on immunoSEQ multiplex PCR, and the TCRdb table lists in-frame clones only, not all of them. Among 2 million to 2.5 million clones listed, approximately 95% were seen once. CDR3 length: 16 residues. Trimming shortened V by 3 bases and J by 3 bases, and 19 bases separated the two germline ends. Germline V lookup: CDR1 SGHNT, CDR2 YYREEE (reference sequence). The sample belongs to a study of shared clonotypes between healthy human individuals. Looking at the study overall: Aged between 18 and 49, the donors were a couple of women and a few men.

A split of CD4+ cells into CD45RA+ naive and CD45RA-negative memory subsets was performed. Whole-study results and caveats: Limitation of the genetic and exposure-history diversity represented came from the few donors. Clonotypes not shared had lower generation probabilities than those common to all four donors.

This TCR derives from a man aged 18 to 35 in good health. The J gene is TRBJ2-7, the V gene TRBV5-4; D is perhaps TRBD1 or TRBD2 (6 bases each). The sequencing sample was made of naive CD4+ T cells sorted from blood. The subset was: CD45RA+ positively selected. The CDR3 protein is CASSSPGAGPYYEQYF. Written as DNA, the CDR3 is TGTGCCAGCAGCTCTCCGGGGGCAGGACCCTACTACGAGCAGTACTTC.